This is a list of T cell receptor beta chains from one sample in a study of CD8 T cells in ankylosing spondylitis. TCRdb fed the 5' RACE reads into MiXCR, producing one record per CDR3 protein. The sample has 200,000 to 300,000 distinct CDR3 sequences, roughly a tenth seen once; the top ten hold 2.6%. Sequencing used blood, either unsorted or a sorted T cell fraction (not recorded which). The origin of the receptors is a male donor with ankylosing spondylitis or in good health (not recorded which). Both conserved end residues are part of each CDR3. Each record gives: V gene, J gene, D gene, clone size, CDR3 DNA, CDR3 protein. D genes are given only for firm matches. Size tells how often a clone was seen (once, few, many) or the class of an expanded clone, and some rows leave it out.

v_call: TRBV6-5; j_call: TRBJ1-3; d_call: .; clone_size: many; cdr3_nt: TGTGCCAGCAGATACACAGCTGGAAACACCATATATTTT; cdr3_aa: CASRYTAGNTIYF
v_call: TRBV7-2; j_call: TRBJ2-2; d_call: .; clone_size: few; cdr3_nt: TGTGCCAGCAGCTCTGGAGGGCCTACGAACACCGGGGAGCTGTTTTTT; cdr3_aa: CASSSGGPTNTGELFF
v_call: TRBV4-1; j_call: TRBJ2-3; d_call: TRBD2; clone_size: many; cdr3_nt: TGCGCCAGCAGCGTACGTCCTAATCAGCGGGGGGGCACAGATACGCAGTATTTT; cdr3_aa: CASSVRPNQRGGTDTQYF
v_call: TRBV5-1; j_call: TRBJ1-1; d_call: .; clone_size: many; cdr3_nt: TGCGCCAGCAGCTTGGAGACGAACACTGAAGCTTTCTTT; cdr3_aa: CASSLETNTEAFF
v_call: TRBV5-1; j_call: TRBJ1-2; d_call: TRBD1; clone_size: many; cdr3_nt: TGCGCCAGCGGGGACAGAACCCCCCTCTATGGCTACACCTTC; cdr3_aa: CASGDRTPLYGYTF
v_call: TRBV20-1; j_call: TRBJ2-7; d_call: .; clone_size: many; cdr3_nt: TGCAGTGCTAGTCGGTGGGGTTCCTACGAGCAGTACTTC; cdr3_aa: CSASRWGSYEQYF
v_call: TRBV12-3/TRBV12-4; j_call: TRBJ2-1; d_call: .; clone_size: .; cdr3_nt: TGTGCCAGCAGTTGGGGTATGATAGGGGGGTACAATGAGCAGTTCTTC; cdr3_aa: CASSWGMIGGYNEQFF
v_call: TRBV28; j_call: TRBJ2-3; d_call: .; clone_size: many; cdr3_nt: TGTGCCAGCAGTTCACCCGCGGCCGGGACAGATACGCAGTATTTT; cdr3_aa: CASSSPAAGTDTQYF
v_call: TRBV5-1; j_call: TRBJ2-3; d_call: .; clone_size: many; cdr3_nt: TGCGCCAGCAGCTTGGCGGACCAACAAGATACGCAGTATTTT; cdr3_aa: CASSLADQQDTQYF
v_call: TRBV10-3; j_call: TRBJ2-7; d_call: .; clone_size: .; cdr3_nt: TGTGCCATCATGGGACCCGGACGCTACGAGCAGTACTTC; cdr3_aa: CAIMGPGRYEQYF
v_call: TRBV4-1; j_call: TRBJ2-7; d_call: .; clone_size: few; cdr3_nt: TGCGCCAGCAGCCAAGATCCATCCCCGGTCTCCTACGAGCAGTACTTC; cdr3_aa: CASSQDPSPVSYEQYF
v_call: TRBV12-2; j_call: TRBJ2-2; d_call: .; clone_size: few; cdr3_nt: TGTGCAAGTCGCGGACGGGACGGATTGAACACCGGGGAGCTGTTTTTT; cdr3_aa: CASRGRDGLNTGELFF
v_call: TRBV3-1; j_call: TRBJ1-6; d_call: .; clone_size: .; cdr3_nt: TGTGCCAGCGAGGGCCTCAATTCACCCCTCCACTTT; cdr3_aa: CASEGLNSPLHF
v_call: TRBV24-1; j_call: TRBJ2-2; d_call: .; clone_size: many; cdr3_nt: TGTGCCACCAGTGATTCCCAAGGCGGCCGCAACACCGGGGAGCTGTTTTTT; cdr3_aa: CATSDSQGGRNTGELFF
v_call: TRBV19; j_call: TRBJ1-5; d_call: TRBD1; clone_size: few; cdr3_nt: TGTGCCAGCAGGGACAGGGAAAAGGGGCAGCCCCAGCATTTT; cdr3_aa: CASRDREKGQPQHF
v_call: TRBV5-1; j_call: TRBJ1-1; d_call: .; clone_size: few; cdr3_nt: TGCGCCAGCAGTATCGACACTGAAGCTTTCTTT; cdr3_aa: CASSIDTEAFF
v_call: TRBV3-1; j_call: TRBJ2-2; d_call: .; clone_size: many; cdr3_nt: TGTGCCAGCAGCCAAGAAGGGACTCGAGCCTCCCACCACGCCGGGGAGCTGTTTTTT; cdr3_aa: CASSQEGTRASHHAGELFF
v_call: TRBV7-2; j_call: TRBJ2-7; d_call: .; clone_size: few; cdr3_nt: TGTGCCAGCACCCTTACAGGGAGTAAGGGGTACGAGCAGTACTTC; cdr3_aa: CASTLTGSKGYEQYF
v_call: TRBV12-3/TRBV12-4; j_call: TRBJ1-1; d_call: .; clone_size: many; cdr3_nt: TGTGCCAGCAGTCCCCGGGGGTCCCAGGGGTTAGCTTTCTTT; cdr3_aa: CASSPRGSQGLAFF
v_call: TRBV14; j_call: TRBJ2-7; d_call: .; clone_size: many; cdr3_nt: TGTGCCAGCAGCCGCAACCCAAGCTCCTACGAGCAGTACTTC; cdr3_aa: CASSRNPSSYEQYF
v_call: TRBV7-2; j_call: TRBJ2-1; d_call: .; clone_size: many; cdr3_nt: TGTGCCAGCAGCCTTCCAGGGAGTGAGCAGTTCTTC; cdr3_aa: CASSLPGSEQFF
v_call: TRBV12-3/TRBV12-4; j_call: TRBJ1-2; d_call: .; clone_size: .; cdr3_nt: TGTGCCAGCAGTTTAAGTGGGACCGCCGGGGGTGGCTACACCTTC; cdr3_aa: CASSLSGTAGGGYTF
v_call: TRBV12-3/TRBV12-4; j_call: TRBJ2-1; d_call: TRBD2; clone_size: many; cdr3_nt: TGTGCCAGCAGTGCAAGCGGGAGGGCCCGGAATGAGCAGTTCTTC; cdr3_aa: CASSASGRARNEQFF
v_call: TRBV30; j_call: TRBJ1-5; d_call: TRBD1; clone_size: few; cdr3_nt: TGTGCCTGGAGTCATGGGACAGCGGGTGGAATGGAGCCCCAGCATTTT; cdr3_aa: CAWSHGTAGGMEPQHF
v_call: TRBV7-2; j_call: TRBJ2-2; d_call: .; clone_size: many; cdr3_nt: TGTGCCAGCAGTCCCCGGGACGCGAACACCGGGGAGCTGTTTTTT; cdr3_aa: CASSPRDANTGELFF
v_call: TRBV29-1; j_call: TRBJ2-2; d_call: .; clone_size: many; cdr3_nt: TGCAGCGTTCGGACAGCGAACACCGGGGAGCTGTTTTTT; cdr3_aa: CSVRTANTGELFF
v_call: TRBV6-1; j_call: TRBJ1-6; d_call: .; clone_size: many; cdr3_nt: TGTGCCAGCAGTGAAGCGCTTGAGGGTTCACCCCTCCACTTT; cdr3_aa: CASSEALEGSPLHF
v_call: TRBV6-1; j_call: TRBJ2-5; d_call: .; clone_size: many; cdr3_nt: TGTGCCAGCAGTGGGACAGACCAAGAGACCCAGTACTTC; cdr3_aa: CASSGTDQETQYF
v_call: TRBV6-1; j_call: TRBJ2-7; d_call: .; clone_size: .; cdr3_nt: TGTGCCAGCAGAAAAGTGGCTGAATCGCCGTACGAGCAGTACTTC; cdr3_aa: CASRKVAESPYEQYF
v_call: TRBV6-1; j_call: TRBJ1-1; d_call: .; clone_size: many; cdr3_nt: TGTGCCAGCAGTCGCCCCCAGAACACTGAAGCTTTCTTT; cdr3_aa: CASSRPQNTEAFF
v_call: TRBV7-8; j_call: TRBJ2-1; d_call: .; clone_size: many; cdr3_nt: TGTGCCAGCAGCTCCATGGCTAGCCAAACAATAGGGGAGCAGTTCTTC; cdr3_aa: CASSSMASQTIGEQFF
v_call: TRBV3-1; j_call: TRBJ2-5; d_call: .; clone_size: many; cdr3_nt: TGTGCCAGCAGCCTAGTAGGGGGTCCAGAGACCCAGTACTTC; cdr3_aa: CASSLVGGPETQYF
v_call: TRBV6-4; j_call: TRBJ2-6; d_call: .; clone_size: many; cdr3_nt: TGTGCCAGCAGTTCGACAGGACGGGCCAACGTCCTGACTTTC; cdr3_aa: CASSSTGRANVLTF
v_call: TRBV11-3; j_call: TRBJ2-1; d_call: .; clone_size: .; cdr3_nt: TGTGCCAGCAGCTTGGCTGGCGGGGATGAGCAGTTCTTC; cdr3_aa: CASSLAGGDEQFF
v_call: TRBV25-1; j_call: TRBJ2-5; d_call: .; clone_size: .; cdr3_nt: TGTGCCAGCAGGGGGACTTCTGGAGAGACCCAGTACTTC; cdr3_aa: CASRGTSGETQYF
v_call: TRBV7-9; j_call: TRBJ1-5; d_call: .; clone_size: many; cdr3_nt: TGTGCCAGCAGCTTCTATCGGGGGGGCGTGAGCAATCAGCCCCAGCATTTT; cdr3_aa: CASSFYRGGVSNQPQHF
v_call: TRBV5-6; j_call: TRBJ1-6; d_call: .; clone_size: .; cdr3_nt: TGTGCCAGCAGAACCACAGGGATATCCTATAATTCACCCCTCCACTTT; cdr3_aa: CASRTTGISYNSPLHF
v_call: TRBV12-5; j_call: TRBJ2-5; d_call: .; clone_size: many; cdr3_nt: TGTGCTAGTGGTTTGTCAGCGGACTGGGGCGCACTTACTGAAGAGACCCAGTACTTC; cdr3_aa: CASGLSADWGALTEETQYF
v_call: TRBV29-1; j_call: TRBJ1-2; d_call: .; clone_size: many; cdr3_nt: TGCAGCGGTGAGGACTTACTGAACTATGGCTACACCTTC; cdr3_aa: CSGEDLLNYGYTF
v_call: TRBV27; j_call: TRBJ2-6; d_call: .; clone_size: many; cdr3_nt: TGTGCCAGCAGTTCCGCCTCGATTGCTGGGGCCAACGTCCTGACTTTC; cdr3_aa: CASSSASIAGANVLTF
v_call: TRBV3-1; j_call: TRBJ2-1; d_call: TRBD2; clone_size: many; cdr3_nt: TGTGCCAGCAGCCAAGATGAAGGGCGGGGGTACAATGAGCAGTTCTTC; cdr3_aa: CASSQDEGRGYNEQFF
v_call: TRBV5-1; j_call: TRBJ2-7; d_call: .; clone_size: many; cdr3_nt: TGCGCCAGCTCTGGGACTGACTACGAGCAGTACTTC; cdr3_aa: CASSGTDYEQYF
v_call: TRBV14; j_call: TRBJ2-5; d_call: TRBD2; clone_size: .; cdr3_nt: TGTGCCAGCAGCCAACTAGCGGGGGTTCCTCAAGAGACCCAGTACTTC; cdr3_aa: CASSQLAGVPQETQYF
v_call: TRBV7-2; j_call: TRBJ2-1; d_call: TRBD2; clone_size: many; cdr3_nt: TGTGCGGCCCGTGCTAGCGGGGTTAATGAGCAGTTCTTC; cdr3_aa: CAARASGVNEQFF
v_call: TRBV12-3/TRBV12-4; j_call: TRBJ2-3; d_call: .; clone_size: many; cdr3_nt: TGTGCCAGCAGTTTGGGCGACCGAAAAGAAACAGATACGCAGTATTTT; cdr3_aa: CASSLGDRKETDTQYF
v_call: TRBV12-3/TRBV12-4; j_call: TRBJ1-1; d_call: .; clone_size: many; cdr3_nt: TGTGCCAGCAGTTCAACCTGGACCATGAACACTGAAGCTTTCTTT; cdr3_aa: CASSSTWTMNTEAFF
v_call: TRBV30; j_call: TRBJ2-4; d_call: TRBD2; clone_size: once; cdr3_nt: TGTGCCTGGAGTATGACTAGCTCCTACCAGTACTTC; cdr3_aa: CAWSMTSSYQYF
v_call: TRBV5-1; j_call: TRBJ2-7; d_call: TRBD2; clone_size: many; cdr3_nt: TGCGCCAGCAGCTTGGGGGGGGGAGTTCCGAGGGAGCAGTACTTC; cdr3_aa: CASSLGGGVPREQYF
v_call: TRBV30; j_call: TRBJ1-5; d_call: .; clone_size: .; cdr3_nt: TGTGCCTGGAGTGCGGACGGCAATCAGCCCCAGCATTTT; cdr3_aa: CAWSADGNQPQHF
v_call: TRBV20-1; j_call: TRBJ1-1; d_call: .; clone_size: many; cdr3_nt: TGCAGTGCTAGTGGGACGGGCCTGGGTACTGAAGCTTTCTTT; cdr3_aa: CSASGTGLGTEAFF
v_call: TRBV5-1; j_call: TRBJ2-2; d_call: .; clone_size: many; cdr3_nt: TGCGCCAGCAGCCAGGGGACCGGGGAGCTGTTTTTT; cdr3_aa: CASSQGTGELFF
v_call: TRBV5-1; j_call: TRBJ2-3; d_call: TRBD2; clone_size: many; cdr3_nt: TGCGCCAGCAGCTCCCCGAGCGGGATTGGCACAGATACGCAGTATTTT; cdr3_aa: CASSSPSGIGTDTQYF
v_call: TRBV20-1; j_call: TRBJ2-4; d_call: .; clone_size: many; cdr3_nt: TGCAGTGCTAGAGACTCTCCTGGAGGCAGGGTGGCCAAAAACATTCAGTACTTC; cdr3_aa: CSARDSPGGRVAKNIQYF
v_call: TRBV20-1; j_call: TRBJ1-1; d_call: .; clone_size: few; cdr3_nt: TGCAGTGCTTTTTCCGGAATGGTCACTGAAGCTTTCTTT; cdr3_aa: CSAFSGMVTEAFF
v_call: TRBV30; j_call: TRBJ2-1; d_call: TRBD2; clone_size: many; cdr3_nt: TGTGCCTGCCTTAAACTAGCGGGGGTCTCCTACAATGAGCAGTTCTTC; cdr3_aa: CACLKLAGVSYNEQFF